The next 18 T cell receptor beta chains were all read from a single sample in a study of human T cells and chemical hapten exposure. Time point given: patch test 2, 6 weeks after DPC sensitization. The treatment was: therapeutic diphenylcyclopropenone sensitization with weekly scalp DPC. TCRdb re-analysed the RACE reads in MiXCR, keeping a single row per CDR3 protein. The sample includes a few hundred thousand distinct CDR3 sequences, about 6.3% of them seen just once. Sequencing was performed on whole blood, taken in connection with sensitization to the hapten diphenylcyclopropenone (DPC). The receptors here all came from a young woman with alopecia areata. Some clones in this sample may be carry-over from other donors' samples.

This clonotype has just a few counts. This chain connects TRBV4-1 to TRBJ2-1; 7 bases align to TRBD2. This CDR3 spans 13 amino acids. Unmatched junction bases numbered 2, after V lost 1 base and J lost 8 bases. CDR1 and CDR2 from the germline V gene are MGHRA and YSYEKL. CDR3 sequence (DNA): TGCGCCAGCAGCCAAGTTCGGGGGGATGAGCAGTTCTTC. Residues: CASSQVRGDEQFF.

A few counts support this clonotype. The chain has TRBV24-1 and TRBJ1-2; 10 bases match TRBD1. Germline V gene lookup returns CDR1 KGHDR and CDR2 SFDVKD. Unmatched junction bases numbered 11, after V lost 3 bases and J lost 5 bases. This CDR3 region has 17 residues. The CDR3 bases are TGTGCCACCAGTGATCACGTCCCGGGACAGGGGCTGTATGGCTACACCTTC. It translates to CATSDHVPGQGLYGYTF.

The gene calls are TRBV6-5 and TRBJ2-6, with TRBD1 as a possible D gene (6 bases). V was clipped by 5 bases and J by 2 bases, with 13 bases between them. CDR3 length: 16 residues. Per germline, CDR1 MNHEY and CDR2 SVGAGI. The CDR3 protein is CASSPNRVPGANVLTF. The CDR3 DNA reads TGTGCCAGCAGTCCAAACAGGGTACCTGGGGCCAACGTCCTGACTTTC.

This clonotype was seen repeatedly, ten times or more. This chain joins TRBV27 and TRBJ1-1; 11 bases are shared with TRBD1. The germline V gene has CDR1 MNHEY and CDR2 SMNVEV (reference sequence). V lost 5 bases and J lost 7; bases outside the gene matches: 6. This CDR3 is built from 14 residues. The CDR3 loop reads CASSAAGTGGEAFF. The CDR3 DNA reads TGTGCCAGCAGTGCTGCCGGGACAGGGGGTGAAGCTTTCTTT.

This clonotype was detected a few times. The chain employs TRBV6-1 and TRBJ2-3; D gene unclear. The CDR3 sequence is 20 residues long. Trimming pared 5 bases from V and 0 bases from J, leaving 27 bases between. Germline V gives CDR1 MNHNS, CDR2 SASEGT. The CDR3 region is CASSPWTVVGLGSSTDTQYF. CDR3 nucleotide sequence: TGTGCCAGCAGTCCGTGGACGGTGGTAGGTTTGGGCTCTAGCACAGATACGCAGTATTTT.

This clonotype was recorded at least ten times. V and J are TRBV7-8 and TRBJ2-5; D is unresolved. Per germline, CDR1 SGHVS and CDR2 FQNEAQ. The CDR3 extends over 12 amino acids. The V and J ends lost 6 bases and 5 bases respectively, with 10 bases between them. The CDR3 sequence is CASSIPHETQYF. The CDR3 coding sequence is TGTGCCAGCAGTATACCTCATGAGACCCAGTACTTC.

This clonotype was recorded at least ten times. V usage is TRBV7-2 and J usage is TRBJ2-3; D gene ambiguous. The CDR3 contains 14 residues. Germline CDR1 SGHTA, CDR2 FQGNSA. V gave up 1 base and J gave up 0 bases, with 5 bases separating them. The CDR3: CASSLEGSTDTQYF. In DNA, the CDR3 is TGTGCCAGCAGCTTAGAAGGTAGCACAGATACGCAGTATTTT.

This clonotype was counted ten times or more. The J gene is TRBJ1-3, the V gene TRBV6-6; TRBD1 matches 9 bases. The CDR3 loop spans 15 amino acids. With 5 bases clipped from V and 3 bases from J, the junction kept 5 bases outside the gene matches. Germline V gives CDR1 MNHNY, CDR2 SVGAGI (reference sequence). The CDR3 DNA reads as TGTGCCAGCAGTCGGGACAGGGCAGTTGGAAACACCATATATTTT. Protein: CASSRDRAVGNTIYF.

This clonotype was counted at least ten times. The chain is built from TRBV6-2 or TRBV6-3 and TRBJ1-5; D is undetermined. This CDR3 comprises 12 residues. CDR1 and CDR2 from the germline V gene are MNHEY and SVGEGT. The V gene lost 3 bases and the J gene lost 7 bases, with 7 bases spanning the gap. This CDR3 reads CASSYERQPQHF. For the CDR3, the DNA is TGTGCCAGCAGTTATGAAAGACAGCCCCAGCATTTT.

Only a few counts were recorded for this clonotype. J is TRBJ2-4 and V is TRBV4-3, with TRBD2 identical over 16 bases. This CDR3 comprises 22 residues. Germline V gives CDR1 LGHNA, CDR2 YSLEER. V was clipped by 0 bases and J by 1 base; unmatched bases: 12. CDR3 nucleotides: TGCGCCAGCAGCCAAGATTTTTATTCGGGACTAGCGGGGGGGCCGGCCAAAAACATTCAGTACTTC. Translation gives CASSQDFYSGLAGGPAKNIQYF.

This clonotype was counted a few times. The chain has TRBV18 and TRBJ1-2; the match to TRBD1 covers 7 bases. V shed 3 bases, J shed 4 bases, and the junction held 5 bases outside the gene matches. The germline V gene encodes CDR1 KGHSH and CDR2 LQKENI. The CDR3 spans 14 residues. CDR3 in DNA: TGTGCCAGCTCACCCGACAGGGATGCCTATGGCTACACCTTC. This translates into CASSPDRDAYGYTF.

This clonotype was seen a handful of times. The CDR3 sequence: CSATGHQTYEQYF. The CDR3 nucleotides are TGCAGTGCTACGGGACACCAAACCTACGAGCAGTACTTC. The chain carries TRBV20-1 and TRBJ2-7; D may be TRBD1 (6 bases). Trimming left V 4 bases short and J 2 bases short, with 12 bases between. The germline gives CDR1 DFQATT, CDR2 SNEGSKA (reference sequence). CDR3 length: 13 amino acids.

The DNA of the CDR3 is TGTGCCAGCTCACCAGGTCTGGACATTCAGTACTTC. Residues: CASSPGLDIQYF. This chain links TRBV18 with TRBJ2-4; unclear D gene. Per germline, CDR1 KGHSH and CDR2 LQKENI. The CDR3 is made up of 12 amino acids. V was clipped by 2 bases and J by 8 bases, with 7 bases between them.

The genes are TRBV6-2 or TRBV6-3 and TRBJ2-7; maybe TRBD1 (6 bases). V was trimmed by 2 bases and J by 0 bases, leaving 8 bases between them. Germline V lookup: CDR1 MNHEY, CDR2 SVGEGT. CDR3 length: 14 amino acids. The DNA for the CDR3 is TGTGCCAGCAGTTACCGGGACAACTCCTACGAGCAGTACTTC. Protein product: CASSYRDNSYEQYF.

The chain combines TRBV7-2 with TRBJ2-5, with D perhaps being TRBD1 or TRBD2 (6 bases each). The CDR3 consists of 14 residues. In germline, CDR1 is SGHTA, CDR2 FQGNSA. Between the trimmed V and J ends, which lost 5 bases and 11 bases, there was a span of 21 bases. CDR3 protein: CASSPPGGHKIQYF. The CDR3 region has the DNA TGTGCCAGCAGCCCTCCCGGGGGCCACAAAATACAGTACTTC.

This clonotype appeared many times. This chain connects TRBV6-5 to TRBJ1-5, with 8 bases that match TRBD1. V lost 0 bases and J lost 1; bases outside the gene matches: 8. The CDR3 has 18 residues. Germline V gene data show CDR1 as MNHEY and CDR2 as SVGAGI. CDR3: CASSYSMPGGGSNQPQHF. For the CDR3, the DNA is TGTGCCAGCAGTTACTCGATGCCAGGGGGCGGAAGCAATCAGCCCCAGCATTTT.

Many counts were recorded for this clonotype. This chain joins TRBV5-1 and TRBJ1-5; D unclear. V was cut by 4 bases and J by 0 bases, with 11 bases left in between. Germline V CDR1 and CDR2: SGHRS, YFSETQ. This CDR3 spans 15 amino acids. The CDR3 is CASSPDGDSNQPQHF. Here the CDR3 DNA reads TGCGCCAGCAGCCCGGACGGAGATAGCAATCAGCCCCAGCATTTT.

The chain recombines TRBV12-3 or TRBV12-4 with TRBJ1-6; D ambiguous. Trimming stripped 3 bases from V and 9 bases from J, with 12 bases between. The CDR3 runs 14 residues. Here the CDR3 reads CASSFGDLRSPLHF. In nucleotides, the CDR3 is TGTGCCAGCAGTTTTGGGGATTTGCGTTCACCCCTCCACTTT.